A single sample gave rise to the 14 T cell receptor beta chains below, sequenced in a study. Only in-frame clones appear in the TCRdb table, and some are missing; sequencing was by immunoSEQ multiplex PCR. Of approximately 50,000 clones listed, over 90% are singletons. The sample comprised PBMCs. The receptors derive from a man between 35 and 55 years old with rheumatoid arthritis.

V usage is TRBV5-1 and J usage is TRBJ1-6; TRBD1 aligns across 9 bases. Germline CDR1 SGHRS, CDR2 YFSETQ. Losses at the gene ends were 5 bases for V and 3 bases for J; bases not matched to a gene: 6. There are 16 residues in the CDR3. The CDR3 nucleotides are TGCGCCAGCAGTCGGACAGGGGACAACTATAATTCACCCCTCCACTTT. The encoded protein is CASSRTGDNYNSPLHF.

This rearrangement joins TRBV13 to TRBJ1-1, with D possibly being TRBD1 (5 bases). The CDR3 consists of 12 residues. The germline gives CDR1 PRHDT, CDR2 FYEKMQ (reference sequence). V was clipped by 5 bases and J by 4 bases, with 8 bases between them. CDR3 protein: CASSPGFTEAFF. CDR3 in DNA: TGTGCCAGCAGCCCAGGGTTCACTGAAGCTTTCTTT.

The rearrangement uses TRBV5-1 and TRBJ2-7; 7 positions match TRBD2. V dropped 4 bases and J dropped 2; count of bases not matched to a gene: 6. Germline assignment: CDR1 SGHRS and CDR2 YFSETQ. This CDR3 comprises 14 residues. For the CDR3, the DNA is TGCGCCAGCAGCCCCTCGGGACTACCCTACGAGCAGTACTTC. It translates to CASSPSGLPYEQYF.

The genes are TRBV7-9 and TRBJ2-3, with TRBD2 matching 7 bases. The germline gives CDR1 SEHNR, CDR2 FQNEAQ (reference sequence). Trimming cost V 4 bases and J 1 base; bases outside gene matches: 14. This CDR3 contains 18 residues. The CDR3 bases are TGTGCCAGCAGCTATACCACCCTATCACGGGGGGGCACAGATACGCAGTATTTT. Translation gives CASSYTTLSRGGTDTQYF. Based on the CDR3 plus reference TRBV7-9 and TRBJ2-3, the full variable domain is DTGVSQNPRHKITKRGQNVTFRCDPISEHNRLYWYRQTLGQGPEFLTYFQNEAQLEKSRLLSDRFSAERPKGSFSTLEIQRTEQGDSAMYLCASSYTTLSRGGTDTQYFGPGTRLTVL.

The CDR3 here is CAGWEVYNEQFF. Here the CDR3 DNA reads TGTGCCGGGTGGGAGGTTTACAATGAGCAGTTCTTC. This chain links TRBV7-9 with TRBJ2-1; D might be TRBD2 (6 bases). Germline CDR1 reads SEHNR; CDR2 reads FQNEAQ (reference sequence). The CDR3 consists of 12 residues. Deletions cut 11 bases from V and 4 bases from J, with 12 bases between.

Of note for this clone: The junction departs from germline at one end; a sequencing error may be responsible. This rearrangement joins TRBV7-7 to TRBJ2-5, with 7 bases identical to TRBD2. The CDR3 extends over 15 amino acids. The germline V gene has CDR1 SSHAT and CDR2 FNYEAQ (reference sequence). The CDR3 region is CASSPRGRAGETQYF. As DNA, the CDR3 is TGTGCTAGCAGCCCACGTGGGAGGGCCGGGGAGACCCAGTACTTC.

The CDR3, as DNA: TGTGCCAGCAGCTTAGCGGGTGGTGGGAACCCCTACGAGCAGTACTTC. Protein: CASSLAGGGNPYEQYF. The V call is TRBV7-2, the J call TRBJ2-7; the D is unclear. V lost 0 bases to trimming and J lost 2 bases, with 14 bases between them. This CDR3 contains 16 residues. From germline, CDR1 is SGHTA and CDR2 FQGNSA.

CDR3 nucleotides: TGTGCCAGCAGACCCCTAGCGGGAGATGGAGAGACCCAGTACTTC. Its translation: CASRPLAGDGETQYF. V is TRBV28 and J is TRBJ2-5; 10 bases map to TRBD2. Germline loops: CDR1 MDHEN, CDR2 SYDVKM. The trim removed 6 bases at V and 4 bases at J, leaving 8 bases unmatched. This CDR3 has 15 amino acids.

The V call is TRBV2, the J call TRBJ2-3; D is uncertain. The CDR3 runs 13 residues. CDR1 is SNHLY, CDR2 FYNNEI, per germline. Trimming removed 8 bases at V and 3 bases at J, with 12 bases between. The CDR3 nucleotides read TGTGCCAGCCCCTCGAAGACGACAGATACGCAGTATTTT. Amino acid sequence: CASPSKTTDTQYF.

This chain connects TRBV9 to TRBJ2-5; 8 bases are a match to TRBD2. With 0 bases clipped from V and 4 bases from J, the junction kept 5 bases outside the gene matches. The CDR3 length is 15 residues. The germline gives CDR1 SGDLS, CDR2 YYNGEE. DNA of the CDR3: TGTGCCAGCAGCGTAGGTCAGCGGGAGAGAGAGACCCAGTACTTC. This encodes CASSVGQRERETQYF.

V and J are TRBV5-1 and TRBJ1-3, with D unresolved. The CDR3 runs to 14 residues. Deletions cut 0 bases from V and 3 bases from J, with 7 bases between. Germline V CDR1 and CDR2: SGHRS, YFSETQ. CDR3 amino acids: CASSLEGRGNTIYF. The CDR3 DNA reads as TGCGCCAGCAGCTTGGAAGGGCGTGGAAACACCATATATTTT.

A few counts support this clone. CDR3 sequence: CASSFRRLNTEAFF. The CDR3 DNA follows: TGTGCCAGCAGCTTTCGCCGGCTGAACACTGAAGCTTTCTTT. This rearrangement joins TRBV5-6 to TRBJ1-1; D remains ambiguous. CDR1 is SGHDT and CDR2 is YYEEEE in the germline V gene. V was clipped by 2 bases and J by 0 bases, with 8 bases between them. This CDR3 contains 14 residues.

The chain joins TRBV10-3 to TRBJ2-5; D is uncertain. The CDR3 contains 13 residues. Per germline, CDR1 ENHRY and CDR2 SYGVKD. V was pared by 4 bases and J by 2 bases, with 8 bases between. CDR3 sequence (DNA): TGTGCCATCAGTGTAGGGCAGCAAGAGACCCAGTACTTC. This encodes CAISVGQQETQYF.

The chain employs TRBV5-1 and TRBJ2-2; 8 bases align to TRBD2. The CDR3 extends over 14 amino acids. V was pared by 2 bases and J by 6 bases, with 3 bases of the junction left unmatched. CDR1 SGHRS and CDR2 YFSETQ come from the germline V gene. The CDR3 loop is CASSLPGLAGELFF. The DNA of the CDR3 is TGCGCCAGCAGCTTACCGGGACTAGCCGGGGAGCTGTTTTTT.